This entry concerns a single TCR beta chain. Its target is not known. The data stem from a study of vaccination and CD4 T cells after COVID-19. Once obtained from cultured CD4+ T cells, the DNA was sequenced using the Oncomine TCR Beta short-read assay. TCRdb itself ran the PCR reads through MiXCR, one entry per CDR3 protein. Of about 8,800 distinct CDR3 sequences listed, roughly three fifths were seen once; the top ten hold about 14%. As for treatment: approximately 10-day PBMC culture with coronavirus spike peptide pools or control peptides (ViraFEST assay). Germline assignment: CDR1 GTSNPN and CDR2 SVGIG (reference sequence). The CDR3 totals 12 residues. V lost 2 bases and J lost 4; bases outside the gene matches: 0.

The material was cultured CD4+ T cells from blood, obtained after SARS-CoV-2 vaccination. The receptor was derived from a human donor with COVID-19. This chain uses TRBV30 with TRBJ1-1; 8 bases align to TRBD1. Written as DNA, the CDR3 is TGTGCCTGGAGTACAGGGGGCACTGAAGCTTTCTTT. Translated: CAWSTGGTEAFF.